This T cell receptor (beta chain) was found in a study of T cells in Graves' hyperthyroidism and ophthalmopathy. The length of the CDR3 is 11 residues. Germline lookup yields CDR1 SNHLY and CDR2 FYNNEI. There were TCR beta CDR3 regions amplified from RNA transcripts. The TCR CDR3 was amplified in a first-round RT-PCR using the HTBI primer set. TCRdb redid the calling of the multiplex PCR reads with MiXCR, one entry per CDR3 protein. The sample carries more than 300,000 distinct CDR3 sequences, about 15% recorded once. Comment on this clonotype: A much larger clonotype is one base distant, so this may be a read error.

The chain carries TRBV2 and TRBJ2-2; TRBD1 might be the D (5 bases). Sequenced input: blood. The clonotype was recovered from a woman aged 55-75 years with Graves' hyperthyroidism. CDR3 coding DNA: TGTGCCGGCAGCTGGACACGGGAGCTGTTTTTT. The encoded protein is CAGSWTRELFF. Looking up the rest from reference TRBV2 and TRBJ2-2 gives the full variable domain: EPEVTQTPSHQVTQMGQEVILRCVPISNHLYFYWYRQILGQKVEFLVSFYNNEISEKSEIFDDQFSVERPDGSNFTLKIRSTKLEDSAMYFCAGSWTRELFFGEGSRLTVL.